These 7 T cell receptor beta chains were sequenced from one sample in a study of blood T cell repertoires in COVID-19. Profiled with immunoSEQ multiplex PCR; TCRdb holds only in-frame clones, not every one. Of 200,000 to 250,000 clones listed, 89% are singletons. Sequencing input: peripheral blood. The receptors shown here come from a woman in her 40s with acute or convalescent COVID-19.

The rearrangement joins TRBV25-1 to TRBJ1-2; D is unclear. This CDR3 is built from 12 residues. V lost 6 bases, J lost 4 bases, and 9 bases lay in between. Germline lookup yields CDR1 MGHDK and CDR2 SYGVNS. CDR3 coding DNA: TGTGCCAGCAGGGAGGACTTCTATGGCTACACCTTC. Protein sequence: CASREDFYGYTF.

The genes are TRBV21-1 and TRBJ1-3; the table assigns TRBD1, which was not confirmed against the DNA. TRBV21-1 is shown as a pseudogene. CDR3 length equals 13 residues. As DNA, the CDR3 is TGTGCCATGACCCAGGGTGTGGGAAACACCATATATTTT. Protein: CAMTQGVGNTIYF.

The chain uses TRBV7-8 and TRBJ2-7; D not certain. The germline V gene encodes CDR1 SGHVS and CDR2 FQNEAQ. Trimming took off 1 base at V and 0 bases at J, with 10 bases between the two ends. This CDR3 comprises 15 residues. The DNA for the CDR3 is TGTGCCAGCAGCTTAGGCCGGAGCAGCTCCTACGAGCAGTACGTC. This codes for CASSLGRSSSYEQYV.

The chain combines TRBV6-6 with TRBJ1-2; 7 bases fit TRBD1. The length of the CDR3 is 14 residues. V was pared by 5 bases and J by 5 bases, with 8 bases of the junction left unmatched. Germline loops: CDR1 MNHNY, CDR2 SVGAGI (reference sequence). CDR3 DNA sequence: TGTGCCAGCAGTCCCGACAGGGCAGGGTATGGCTACACCTTC. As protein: CASSPDRAGYGYTF.

CDR3 sequence: CASSLAPGRQNYGYTF. CDR3 in DNA: TGTGCCAGCAGCTTAGCCCCAGGGCGGCAGAACTATGGCTACACCTTC. J is TRBJ1-2 and V is TRBV7-8, with TRBD1 as a possible D gene (5 bases). Germline V gives CDR1 SGHVS, CDR2 FQNEAQ. Trimming left V 0 bases short and J 2 bases short, with 13 bases between. This CDR3 spans 16 amino acids.

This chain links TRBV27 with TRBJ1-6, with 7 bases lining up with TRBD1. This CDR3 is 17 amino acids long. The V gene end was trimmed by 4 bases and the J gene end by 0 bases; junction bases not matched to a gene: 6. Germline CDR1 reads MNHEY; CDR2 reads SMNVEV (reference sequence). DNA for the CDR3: TGTGCCAGCAGTTCCCCGACAGGGAGCTCCTATAATTCACCCCTCCACTTT. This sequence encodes CASSSPTGSSYNSPLHF.

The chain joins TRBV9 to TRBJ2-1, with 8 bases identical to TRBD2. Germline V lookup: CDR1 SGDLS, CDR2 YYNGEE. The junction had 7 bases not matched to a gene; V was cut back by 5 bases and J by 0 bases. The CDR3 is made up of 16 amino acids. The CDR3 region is CASRAFSGASYNEQFF. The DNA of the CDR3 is TGTGCCAGCAGGGCGTTTAGCGGGGCCTCCTACAATGAGCAGTTCTTC.